Included here is one TCR beta chain sequence, with context. Because the CDR3 is missing its conserved closing phenylalanine or tryptophan, this is likely a read error. The DNA is left out, because the CDR3 cannot be placed on it with certainty; the CDR3 is given as TCRdb lists it. TCRdb keeps only in-frame clones here, not all; method: immunoSEQ multiplex PCR. The sample contains about 120,000 clones, 85% to 90% of which appear only once. The source of the sample is a study of blood T cell repertoires in COVID-19. At the level of the study: Acute-phase and convalescent COVID-19 samples originated in the United States, Italy and Spain. T cells, B-cell-depleted T cells, or PBMCs provided the cDNA or gDNA that served as material.

Looked up from germline, CDR1 is LGHDT and CDR2 is YNNKEL (reference sequence). 13 amino acids form the CDR3, both terminal residues included. The chain uses TRBV3-1 (or the pseudogene TRBV3-2) and TRBJ1-1. Material: peripheral blood. The sequence was obtained from a woman aged 45-65 years with acute or convalescent COVID-19. The CDR3 region is CASSQDCCRERSG.